This TCR beta chain was captured by sequencing in a study of graft-versus-host responses after intestinal transplantation. Overall study context: All recipients were transplanted with multivisceral, liver-intestinal, or isolated intestinal grafts. The study gave all recipients anti-thymocyte globulin induction, then tacrolimus and steroids for two to three years.

Sequencing used immunoSEQ multiplex PCR; TCRdb keeps in-frame clones, though not all of them. Here the sample spans 55,000 to 75,000 clones, under 90% being singletons. This CDR3 contains 14 residues. Between the trimmed V and J ends, which lost 1 base and 5 bases, there was a span of 11 bases. Germline V gene data show CDR1 as LGHNA and CDR2 as YNFKEQ. With respect to this clone: What it binds is not known.

General study results and limits: Within the allografts of patients who had graft-donor T cell macrochimerism, graft-versus-host to host-versus-graft clonal ratios were high. In recipient marrow, GvH clones were found, and some appeared first in ileum or blood.

V and J are TRBV4-2 and TRBJ2-5, with D possibly matching TRBD2 (5 bases). The clonotype comes from a human donor who was the organ donor for an intestinal transplant. The sample in question was unstimulated CD4+ T cells sorted from spleen or lymph node cells, obtained before transplant. The CDR3 sequence: CASSQVRDMETQYF. In DNA form, the CDR3 reads TGTGCCAGCAGCCAAGTCCGGGATATGGAGACCCAGTACTTC.